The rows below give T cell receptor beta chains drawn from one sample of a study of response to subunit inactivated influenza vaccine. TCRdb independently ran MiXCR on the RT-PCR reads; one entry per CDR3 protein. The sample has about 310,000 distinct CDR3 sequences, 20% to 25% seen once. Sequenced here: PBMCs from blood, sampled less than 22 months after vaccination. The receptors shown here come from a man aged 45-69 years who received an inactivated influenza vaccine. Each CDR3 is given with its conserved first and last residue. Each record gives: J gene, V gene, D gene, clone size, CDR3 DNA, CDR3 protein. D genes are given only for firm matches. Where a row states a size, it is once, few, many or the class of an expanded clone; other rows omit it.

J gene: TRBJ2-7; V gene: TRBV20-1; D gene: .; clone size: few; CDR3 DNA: TGCAGTGCTAGAGATCACAGGACAAGCGCCTACGAGCAGTACTTC; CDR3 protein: CSARDHRTSAYEQYF
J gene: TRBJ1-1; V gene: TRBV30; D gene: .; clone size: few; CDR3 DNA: TGTGCCTGGAGTGTAAGTAGGGCAGCGGCGCCGACTGAAGCTTTCTTT; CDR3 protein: CAWSVSRAAAPTEAFF
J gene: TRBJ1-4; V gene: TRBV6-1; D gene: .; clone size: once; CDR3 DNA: TGTGCCAGCAGGTCCCGAGGGGCGGGTAATGAAAAACTGTTTTTT; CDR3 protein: CASRSRGAGNEKLFF
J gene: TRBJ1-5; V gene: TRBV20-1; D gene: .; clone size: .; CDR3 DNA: TGCAGTGCTAGAGCCCGATACCCGATCCAGCTCCAGCATTTT; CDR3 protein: CSARARYPIQLQHF
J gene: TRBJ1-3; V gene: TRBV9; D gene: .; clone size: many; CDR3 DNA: TGTGCCAGCAGCGTAGGTACCGGGACGGTCGGAAACACCATATATTTT; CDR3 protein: CASSVGTGTVGNTIYF
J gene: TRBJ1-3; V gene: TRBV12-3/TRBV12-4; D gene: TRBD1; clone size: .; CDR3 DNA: TGTGCCAGCAGCCCGGACAGGGCCCTCTCTGGAAACACCATATATTTT; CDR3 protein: CASSPDRALSGNTIYF
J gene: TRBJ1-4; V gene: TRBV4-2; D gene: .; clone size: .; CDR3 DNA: TGTGCCAGCAGCCAAGGTCCACTACCTAATGAAAAACTGTTTTTT; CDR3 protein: CASSQGPLPNEKLFF
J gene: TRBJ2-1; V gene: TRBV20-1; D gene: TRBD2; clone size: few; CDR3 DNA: TGCAGTGCGCATTCTCTAGCGGAGCCTGAGCAGTTCTTC; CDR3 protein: CSAHSLAEPEQFF
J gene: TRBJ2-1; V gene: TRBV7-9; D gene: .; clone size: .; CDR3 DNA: TGTGCCAGCAGCTTGGTTCGTAGGGGCACCCCTTACAATGAGCAGTTCTTC; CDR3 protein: CASSLVRRGTPYNEQFF
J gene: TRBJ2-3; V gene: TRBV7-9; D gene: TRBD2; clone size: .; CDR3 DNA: TGTGCCAGCAGCGGAATAGCGGGTACAGATACGCAGTATTTT; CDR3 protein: CASSGIAGTDTQYF
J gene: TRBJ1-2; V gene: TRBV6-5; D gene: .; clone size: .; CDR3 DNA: TGTGCCAGCAGTTACGCCGCAGACCCCTATGGCTACACCTTC; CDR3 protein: CASSYAADPYGYTF
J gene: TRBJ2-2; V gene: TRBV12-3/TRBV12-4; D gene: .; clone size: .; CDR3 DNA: TGTGCCAGCTCCGTATGGGATAACACCGGGGAGCTGTTTTTT; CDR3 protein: CASSVWDNTGELFF
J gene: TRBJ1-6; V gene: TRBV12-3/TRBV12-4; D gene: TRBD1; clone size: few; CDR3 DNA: TGTGCCAGCAGTACGACAGGGGGCTATTCACCCCTCCACTTT; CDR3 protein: CASSTTGGYSPLHF
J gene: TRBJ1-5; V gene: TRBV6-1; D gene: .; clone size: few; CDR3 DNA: TGTGCCAGCAGACAGGTTTCGGATCAGCCCCAGCATTTT; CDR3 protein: CASRQVSDQPQHF
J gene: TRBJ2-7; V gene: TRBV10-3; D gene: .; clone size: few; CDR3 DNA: TGTGCCATCAGGGACGGGGGCGACGAGCAGTACTTC; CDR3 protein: CAIRDGGDEQYF
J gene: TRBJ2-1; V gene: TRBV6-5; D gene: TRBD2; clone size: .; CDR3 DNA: TGTGCCAGCAGTTACGCCCCGAGCGGGGGAAGTTACAATGAGCAGTTCTTC; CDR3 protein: CASSYAPSGGSYNEQFF
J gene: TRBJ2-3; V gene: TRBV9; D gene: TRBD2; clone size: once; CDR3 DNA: TGTGCCAGCAGCGTAGCTAGCGGGATCCTCGATACGCAGTATTTT; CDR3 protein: CASSVASGILDTQYF
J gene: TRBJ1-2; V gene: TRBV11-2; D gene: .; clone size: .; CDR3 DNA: TGTGCCAGCAGCTTAGAGGCAGATGGCTACACCTTC; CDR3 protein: CASSLEADGYTF
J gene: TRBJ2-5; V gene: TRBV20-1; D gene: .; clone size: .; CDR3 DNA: TGCAGTGCTAGAGAGGCGGGGAATATAGAGACCCAGTACTTC; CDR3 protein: CSAREAGNIETQYF
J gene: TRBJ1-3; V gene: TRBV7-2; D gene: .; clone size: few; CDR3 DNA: TGTGCCAGCAGCTTCTCGGGGGGTGGTCGCACCATATATTTT; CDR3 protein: CASSFSGGGRTIYF
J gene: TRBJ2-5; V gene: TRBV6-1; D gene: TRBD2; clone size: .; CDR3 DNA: TGTGCCAGCAGTCGCGGACTAGCGGGAGCAGAGACCCAGTACTTC; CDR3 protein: CASSRGLAGAETQYF
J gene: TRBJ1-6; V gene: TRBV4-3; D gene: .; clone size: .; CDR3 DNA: TGCGCCAGCAGCCAAGATTTTGTGACAGGTTTTAATTCACCCCTCCACTTT; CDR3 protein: CASSQDFVTGFNSPLHF
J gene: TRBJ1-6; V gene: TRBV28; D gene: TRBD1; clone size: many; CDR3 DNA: TGTGCCAGCAGTTCGGACAGGGAGTTTTCACCCCTCCACTTT; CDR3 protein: CASSSDREFSPLHF
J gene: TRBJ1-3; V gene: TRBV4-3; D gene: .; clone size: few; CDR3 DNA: TGCGCCAGCAGCCAGGGCGCACAGGGTTCCGTACGAAACACCATATATTTT; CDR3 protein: CASSQGAQGSVRNTIYF